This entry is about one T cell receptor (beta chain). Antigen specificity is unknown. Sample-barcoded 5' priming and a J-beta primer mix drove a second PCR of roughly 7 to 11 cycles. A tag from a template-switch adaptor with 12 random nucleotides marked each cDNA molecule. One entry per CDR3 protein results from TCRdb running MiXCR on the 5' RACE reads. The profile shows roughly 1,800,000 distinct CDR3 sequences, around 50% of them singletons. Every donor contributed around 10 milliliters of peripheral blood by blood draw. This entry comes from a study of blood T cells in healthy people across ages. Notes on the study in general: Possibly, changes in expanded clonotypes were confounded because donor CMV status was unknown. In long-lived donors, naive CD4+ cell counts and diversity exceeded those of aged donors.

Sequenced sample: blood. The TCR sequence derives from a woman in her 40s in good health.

CDR3 nucleotides: TGTGCCAGCAGCTACAAGGTGGGACAGGGAAGCAATGAGCAGTTCTTC. Its protein is CASSYKVGQGSNEQFF. The rearrangement joins TRBV13 to TRBJ2-1; TRBD1 agrees at 9 bases. The CDR3 runs 16 residues. Germline lookup yields CDR1 PRHDT and CDR2 FYEKMQ (reference sequence). The J segment lost 6 bases and the V segment lost 4 bases, leaving 10 bases of the junction unmatched.